A single sample is the source of the 29 T cell receptor beta chains below, sequenced in a study of cytomegalovirus exposure and HLA in healthy donors. With 60 Vbeta and 13 Jbeta primers, the PCR was carried out. Profiled with immunoSEQ multiplex PCR; TCRdb holds only in-frame clones, not every one. The sample lists about 93,000 clones, more than 55% occurring once. The sample comprised PBMCs. These receptors originate from a boy between 10 and 17 years old in good health and CMV-seropositive.

The chain uses TRBV28 and TRBJ2-7, with 8 nucleotides matching TRBD1. J was trimmed by 7 bases and V by 8 bases; bases with no gene match: 13. CDR1 is MDHEN and CDR2 is SYDVKM in the germline V gene. CDR3 size: 14 residues. CDR3 loop: CASGSPGQVGEQYF. The CDR3, as DNA: TGTGCCAGCGGGTCCCCGGGACAGGTCGGAGAGCAGTACTTC.

This clone was observed a single time. The J gene is TRBJ2-7, the V gene TRBV30; 13 bases are shared with TRBD2. The germline V gene encodes CDR1 GTSNPN and CDR2 SVGIG (reference sequence). CDR3 length: 16 residues. Unmatched junction bases numbered 9, after V lost 4 bases and J lost 3 bases. The CDR3 nucleotides read TGTGCCTGGAACCGGGCAGGACTAGCGGGAGTCTACGAGCAGTACTTC. As protein: CAWNRAGLAGVYEQYF.

This clone came up a few times. The chain is built from TRBV27 and TRBJ1-5, with a weak D call TRBD1 (6 bases). In germline, CDR1 is MNHEY, CDR2 SMNVEV (reference sequence). Trimming left V 6 bases short and J 9 bases short, with 18 bases between. CDR3 length: 14 amino acids. The CDR3 region is CASSQNGGQLPQHF. CDR3 coding DNA: TGTGCCAGCAGCCAGAACGGGGGGCAATTGCCCCAGCATTTT.

The genes are TRBV2 and TRBJ2-3; D remains ambiguous. CDR1 is SNHLY, CDR2 FYNNEI, per germline. The V end was cut by 0 bases, the J end by 4 bases, with 20 bases between. CDR3 length: 18 residues. The CDR3 DNA follows: TGTGCCAGCAGTGAAGCTCCAATCTTAGCTATCGTCGCAGATACGCAGTATTTT. Translating it yields CASSEAPILAIVADTQYF.

The chain couples TRBV30 to TRBJ2-7; D uncertain. The CDR3 is 15 amino acids. With 1 base removed from V and 3 bases from J, the gap between germline ends came to 16 bases. The germline V gene encodes CDR1 GTSNPN and CDR2 SVGIG (reference sequence). The CDR3 sequence: CAWSAKREVNYEQYF. In DNA form, the CDR3 reads TGTGCCTGGAGTGCGAAGAGAGAGGTTAACTACGAGCAGTACTTC.

A few counts support this clone. This chain connects TRBV21-1 to TRBJ2-7; no DNA check was done on the table's D call, TRBD1. TRBV21-1 is labeled a pseudogene. The CDR3 runs to 15 residues. CDR3 protein: CASSKARTDSYEQYF. The CDR3 DNA reads as TGTGCCAGCAGCAAAGCAAGGACAGACTCCTACGAGCAGTACTTC.

About this clone itself: Distinct nucleotide sequences in the sample also encode this CDR3. The chain links TRBV9 to TRBJ2-7; 14 bases are shared with TRBD2. The trim removed 3 bases at V and 3 bases at J, leaving 2 bases unmatched. This CDR3 spans 15 amino acids. CDR1 is SGDLS, CDR2 YYNGEE, per germline. As DNA, the CDR3 is TGTGCCAGCAGCGGGGGACTAGCGGGAGTCTACGAGCAGTACTTC. Protein: CASSGGLAGVYEQYF.

The table lists this clone with a count of one. The rearrangement joins TRBV30 to TRBJ1-3; 8 bases align to TRBD1. Germline CDR1 and CDR2: GTSNPN and SVGIG (reference sequence). Losses at the gene ends were 0 bases for V and 4 bases for J; bases not matched to a gene: 2. This CDR3 has 14 residues. CDR3 sequence reads: CAWSVGTGGNTIYF. The CDR3 region has the DNA TGTGCCTGGAGTGTAGGGACAGGCGGAAACACCATATATTTT.

Comment on this clone: The sample holds other DNA sequences that translate to the same CDR3. This chain uses TRBV6-5 with TRBJ2-3; no definite D call. The CDR3 loop spans 14 amino acids. Germline CDR1 is MNHEY and CDR2 is SVGAGI. V lost 0 bases to trimming and J lost 1 base, with 5 bases between them. This CDR3 is CASSYSRGTDTQYF. CDR3 DNA sequence: TGTGCCAGCAGTTACTCTAGAGGCACAGATACGCAGTATTTT.

This chain connects TRBV2 to TRBJ2-7, with D possibly being TRBD2 (7 bases). V dropped 6 bases and J dropped 7 bases, with 13 bases sitting between them. This CDR3 has 12 residues. CDR1 SNHLY and CDR2 FYNNEI come from the germline V gene. Here the CDR3 DNA reads TGTGCCAGCAGAAGGGGGGGAAGGGAGCAGTACTTC. It encodes CASRRGGREQYF.

The chain combines TRBV5-6 with TRBJ1-1; 10 bases align to TRBD1. Germline CDR1 and CDR2: SGHDT and YYEEEE. CDR3 length: 15 amino acids. J lost 3 bases, V lost 4 bases, and 6 bases had no gene match. The CDR3 bases are TGTGCCAGCAGCGTGACAGGGGGCGCGGACACTGAAGCTTTCTTT. Amino acid sequence: CASSVTGGADTEAFF.

The rearrangement joins TRBV25-1 to TRBJ1-1; no clear D. The CDR3 contains 11 residues. The ends were cut back, 6 bases at V and 5 bases at J, with 7 bases in the middle. The germline V gene has CDR1 MGHDK and CDR2 SYGVNS. The CDR3 is CASSTWTEAFF. In nucleotides, the CDR3 is TGTGCCAGCAGCACATGGACTGAAGCTTTCTTT. The variable domain in full, with the rest retrieved from reference TRBV25-1 and TRBJ1-1, is EADIYQTPRYLVIGTGKKITLECSQTMGHDKMYWYQQDPGMELHLIHYSYGVNSTEKGDLSSESTVSRIRTEHFPLTLESARPSHTSQYLCASSTWTEAFFGQGTRLTVV.

The chain employs TRBV7-3 and TRBJ1-6, with D possibly matching TRBD1 (6 bases). The CDR3 loop spans 16 amino acids. Trimming removed 0 bases at V and 10 bases at J, with 16 bases between. The germline V gene has CDR1 SGHTA and CDR2 FQGTGA. This CDR3 reads CASSLTRSGVDSPLHF. The CDR3 bases are TGTGCCAGCAGCTTAACACGTTCAGGGGTGGACTCACCCCTCCACTTT.

The chain carries TRBV9 and TRBJ2-3, with no clear D. Germline values: CDR1 SGDLS, CDR2 YYNGEE. V shed 1 base and J shed 0 bases, with 9 bases lying between them. CDR3 length equals 15 residues. This chain's CDR3 is CASSVSVESTDTQYF. CDR3 DNA: TGTGCCAGCAGCGTATCTGTAGAGAGCACAGATACGCAGTATTTT.

The chain uses TRBV5-4 and TRBJ1-2, with 8 bases aligning to TRBD1. Unmatched junction bases numbered 7, after V lost 2 bases and J lost 7 bases. This CDR3 has 14 amino acids. The germline gives CDR1 SGHNT, CDR2 YYREEE (reference sequence). The CDR3 loop is CASSFPGQGRGYTF. DNA of the CDR3: TGTGCCAGCAGCTTTCCCGGACAGGGACGTGGCTACACCTTC.

This clone came up a few times. CDR3 DNA sequence: TGTGCCAGCAGCCCCTATACAGGGGGGCTTCATCCAGATACGCAGTATTTT. Translated: CASSPYTGGLHPDTQYF. The chain has TRBV11-3 and TRBJ2-3, with 8 nucleotides matching TRBD1. J was trimmed by 4 bases and V by 5 bases; bases with no gene match: 14. CDR3 size: 17 residues. CDR1 and CDR2 (germline): SGHNT, YENEEA. Complete variable domain (other parts from reference TRBV11-3 and TRBJ2-3): EAGVVQSPRYKIIEKKQPVAFWCNPISGHNTLYWYLQNLGQGPELLIRYENEEAVDDSQLPKDRFSAERLKGVDSTLKIQPAELGDSAVYLCASSPYTGGLHPDTQYFGPGTRLTVL.

The chain joins TRBV4-1 to TRBJ2-7, with 12 bases fitting TRBD2. This CDR3 comprises 17 residues. From germline, CDR1 is MGHRA and CDR2 YSYEKL. The ends lost 2 bases at V and 1 base at J; junction bases unmatched: 6. The CDR3: CASSQPSGLAGSYEQYF. CDR3 sequence (DNA): TGCGCCAGCAGCCAACCCAGCGGACTAGCGGGGTCCTACGAGCAGTACTTC.

This chain connects TRBV6-1 to TRBJ2-3, with D possibly being TRBD2 (6 bases). V lost 4 bases, J lost 8 bases, and 16 bases lay in between. Germline-derived CDR1 and CDR2 are MNHNS and SASEGT. The CDR3 is made up of 14 amino acids. This CDR3 is CASSVKAAGGTQYF. DNA for the CDR3: TGTGCCAGCAGTGTGAAAGCCGCCGGGGGTACGCAGTATTTT.

J is TRBJ1-3 and V is TRBV27, with 8 bases identical to TRBD1. Losses at the gene ends were 3 bases for V and 4 bases for J; bases not matched to a gene: 5. The germline gives CDR1 MNHEY, CDR2 SMNVEV (reference sequence). The CDR3 covers 15 residues. The CDR3 sequence: CASSLQGAQGNTIYF. As DNA, the CDR3 is TGTGCCAGCAGTTTGCAGGGGGCGCAAGGAAACACCATATATTTT.

The chain has TRBV14 and TRBJ2-2; D remains unclear. Looked up from germline, CDR1 is SGHDN and CDR2 is FVKESK. This CDR3 has 14 amino acids. Trimming took off 4 bases at V and 4 bases at J, with 10 bases between the two ends. The CDR3 sequence is CASSRPASTGELFF. The CDR3 coding sequence is TGTGCCAGCAGCCGCCCCGCTAGCACCGGGGAGCTGTTTTTT.

The chain employs TRBV9 and TRBJ2-7, with D possibly matching TRBD2 (6 bases). Germline CDR1 reads SGDLS; CDR2 reads YYNGEE. This CDR3 is 14 amino acids long. V was cut by 0 bases and J by 7 bases, with 14 bases left in between. The CDR3 loop reads CASSVGGAPGEQYF. The CDR3 DNA reads TGTGCCAGCAGCGTAGGCGGGGCGCCGGGGGAGCAGTACTTC.

This chain uses TRBV6-5 with TRBJ1-2; TRBD1 aligns across 9 bases. The CDR3 runs 12 residues. Germline V gene lookup returns CDR1 MNHEY and CDR2 SVGAGI. Germline trimming cut 8 bases from V and 7 bases from J; bases unmatched to any gene: 5. The CDR3 bases are TGTGCCAGCGGGCGGACAGGGGTTGGCTACACCTTC. It yields the protein CASGRTGVGYTF.

CDR3 sequence (DNA): TGTGCCAGCAGCGTGTTCGGGGGGTCCGGGGAGCTGTTTTTT. Amino acid sequence: CASSVFGGSGELFF. The chain joins TRBV9 to TRBJ2-2, with 7 nucleotides matching TRBD2. This CDR3 has 14 residues. V shed 2 bases and J 6 bases; nucleotides not matched to a gene: 4. Germline CDR1 SGDLS, CDR2 YYNGEE.

The chain links TRBV7-9 to TRBJ2-3; D is possibly TRBD1 (6 bases). The germline gives CDR1 SEHNR, CDR2 FQNEAQ (reference sequence). This CDR3 is 15 amino acids long. V was clipped by 6 bases and J by 2 bases, with 15 bases between them. CDR3 in amino acids: CASRPGQRFTDTQYF. For the CDR3, the DNA is TGTGCCAGCAGGCCAGGACAGCGATTCACAGATACGCAGTATTTT.

V and J are TRBV19 and TRBJ2-6; D is perhaps TRBD2 (5 bases). V was pared by 8 bases and J by 3 bases, with 8 bases between. The CDR3 extends over 13 amino acids. Germline V gene lookup returns CDR1 LNHDA and CDR2 SQIVND (reference sequence). DNA of the CDR3: TGTGCCAGTTCGGCGGGTGGGGCCAACGTCCTGACTTTC. Its translation: CASSAGGANVLTF. The full variable domain, in which reference TRBV19 and TRBJ2-6 provide the parts outside the CDR3, is DGGITQSPKYLFRKEGQNVTLSCEQNLNHDAMYWYRQDPGQGLRLIYYSQIVNDFQKGDIAEGYSVSREKKESFPLTVTSAQKNPTAFYLCASSAGGANVLTFGAGSRLTVL.

This clone has a handful of counts. V is TRBV7-8 and J is TRBJ2-1, with D perhaps TRBD2 (5 bases). CDR3 length: 14 residues. V was pared by 2 bases and J by 7 bases, with 12 bases between. CDR1 and CDR2 from the germline V gene are SGHVS and FQNEAQ. The CDR3 loop is CASSLKRERNEQFF. The DNA of the CDR3 is TGTGCCAGCAGCTTAAAAAGGGAGCGAAATGAGCAGTTCTTC.

This clone was detected only a few times. V and J are TRBV6-4 and TRBJ2-3; the D gene is possibly TRBD2 (6 bases). The V and J ends lost 3 bases and 0 bases respectively, with 10 bases between them. Germline V gene data show CDR1 as MRHNA and CDR2 as SNTAGT. The CDR3 covers 15 residues. This CDR3 reads CASSENSGSTDTQYF. In DNA, the CDR3 is TGTGCCAGCAGTGAAAACAGCGGGAGCACAGATACGCAGTATTTT.

CDR3 sequence: CASRVKRLQETQYF. The CDR3 DNA sequence: TGTGCCAGCAGGGTGAAGCGCCTACAAGAGACCCAGTACTTC. The chain combines TRBV2 with TRBJ2-5; the D is unclear. With 6 bases removed from V and 2 bases from J, the gap between germline ends came to 13 bases. In germline, CDR1 is SNHLY, CDR2 FYNNEI. This CDR3 region has 14 residues.

The chain combines TRBV5-8 with TRBJ1-1; D ambiguous. This CDR3 region has 12 residues. Trimming removed 3 bases from V and 10 bases from J, with 13 bases in between. From germline, CDR1 is SGHTS and CDR2 YDEGEE. The CDR3 DNA sequence: TGTGCCAGCAGCTCCAATTTGGCGGGAGCTTTCTTT. Encoded protein: CASSSNLAGAFF.